The 11 T cell receptor beta chains presented below share a single source sample, sequenced in a study of T-cell memory formation after mild COVID-19. Using its own MiXCR run on the 5' RACE reads, TCRdb lists one record per CDR3 protein. The sample consists of over 500,000 distinct CDR3 sequences, roughly 17% of them appearing once. Sequencing used PBMCs or a T cell subset sorted from them (not recorded which). These receptors originate from an adult woman who had mild COVID-19 (a few samples of this study predate the infection). Cell type and time point are not known.

This chain connects TRBV12-3 or TRBV12-4 to TRBJ2-3, with 12 bases aligning to TRBD2. The V segment lost 3 bases and the J segment 5 bases; nucleotides outside the gene matches: 6. The CDR3 runs 16 residues. The CDR3: CASSLTSGGLEDTQYF. The CDR3 nucleotides are TGTGCCAGCAGTTTGACTAGCGGGGGACTTGAAGATACGCAGTATTTT.

This clonotype was picked up a small number of times. The genes are TRBV7-6 and TRBJ2-7; D gene uncertain. V dropped 2 bases and J dropped 3 bases, with 14 bases sitting between them. The CDR3 loop spans 15 amino acids. Germline V CDR1 and CDR2: SGHVS, FNYEAQ. The CDR3 is CASSLLSGVDYEQYF. The CDR3, as DNA: TGTGCCAGCAGCTTACTTTCGGGTGTTGACTACGAGCAGTACTTC.

The J gene is TRBJ2-1, the V gene TRBV6-2 or TRBV6-3, with 7 bases aligning to TRBD2. The CDR3 totals 15 residues. V lost 7 bases, J lost 6 bases, and 12 bases stayed unmatched. Germline V gene sequence: CDR1 MNHEY, CDR2 SVGEGT. The CDR3 DNA reads TGTGCCAGCATCTGGCGGGAGCCTCGGGGCAATGAGCAGTTCTTC. Its protein product is CASIWREPRGNEQFF.

The chain couples TRBV5-1 to TRBJ2-5; perhaps D is TRBD1 or TRBD2 (6 bases each). The ends were cut back, 1 base at V and 0 bases at J, with 16 bases in the middle. CDR3 length: 17 residues. The V gene's germline CDR1 is SGHRS and CDR2 YFSETQ. CDR3 coding DNA: TGCGCCAGCAGCTTGATGAGGGGGGCCCACAACCAAGAGACCCAGTACTTC. This translates into CASSLMRGAHNQETQYF.

The table lists this clonotype with a few counts. The CDR3 DNA reads TGTGCCAGTAGCGAGAACCTTCATTATGGCTACACCTTC. It codes for CASSENLHYGYTF. V gene TRBV19 combines with J gene TRBJ1-2, with unresolved D. The ends were cut back, 6 bases at V and 5 bases at J, with 13 bases in the middle. CDR1 and CDR2 (germline): LNHDA, SQIVND (reference sequence). This CDR3 spans 13 amino acids.

The chain joins TRBV12-3 or TRBV12-4 to TRBJ2-1, with 11 positions matching TRBD2. The trim removed 5 bases at V and 6 bases at J, leaving 9 bases unmatched. The CDR3 is 16 amino acids. CDR3 sequence: CASSLGGTSGFNEQFF. DNA of the CDR3: TGTGCCAGCAGTCTCGGAGGGACTAGCGGTTTCAATGAGCAGTTCTTC.

The V and J genes are TRBV29-1 and TRBJ2-7; 10 bases fit TRBD1. J gave up 7 bases and V 6 bases, and 12 bases lay outside the gene matches. This CDR3 comprises 14 residues. CDR1 is SQVTM and CDR2 is ANQGSEA in the germline V gene. In DNA form, the CDR3 reads TGCAGCGTGCTACGACAGGGGGCAGGGGTAGAGCAGTACTTC. This codes for CSVLRQGAGVEQYF.

The chain's CDR3 is CSAASGGLGYTF. In nucleotides, the CDR3 is TGCAGTGCGGCGTCCGGGGGGCTTGGCTACACCTTC. The chain combines TRBV20-1 with TRBJ1-2; perhaps TRBD1 as D (6 bases). Germline values: CDR1 DFQATT, CDR2 SNEGSKA (reference sequence). The CDR3 runs 12 residues. Trimming removed 6 bases from V and 7 bases from J, with 15 bases in between.

CDR3 residues: CASSTGTVNTGELFF. The CDR3 DNA follows: TGTGCCAGCAGCACCGGGACAGTGAACACCGGGGAGCTGTTTTTT. The gene calls are TRBV7-2 and TRBJ2-2, with 7 nucleotides matching TRBD1. Trimming removed 5 bases from V and 1 base from J; junction bases left unmatched: 4. The length of the CDR3 is 15 residues. The V gene's germline CDR1 is SGHTA and CDR2 FQGNSA.

This clonotype was detected a few times. This sequence joins TRBV21-1 and TRBJ2-2; the table names TRBD1, a call not compared with the DNA. TRBV21-1 is a pseudogene segment. CDR3 length: 17 amino acids. CDR3 loop: CASRSRGGQINTGELFF. The CDR3, as DNA: TGTGCCAGCAGGTCCCGAGGGGGACAGATTAACACCGGGGAGCTGTTTTTT.

The CDR3 coding sequence is TGTGCCACCAGTGACACAGGGGGCCGCAAAAACATTCAGTACTTC. Encoded protein: CATSDTGGRKNIQYF. The chain employs TRBV24-1 and TRBJ2-4; 9 bases align to TRBD1. The CDR3 consists of 15 residues. V trimming: 4 bases; J trimming: 3 bases; junction bases outside the gene matches: 3. Germline CDR1 KGHDR, CDR2 SFDVKD.